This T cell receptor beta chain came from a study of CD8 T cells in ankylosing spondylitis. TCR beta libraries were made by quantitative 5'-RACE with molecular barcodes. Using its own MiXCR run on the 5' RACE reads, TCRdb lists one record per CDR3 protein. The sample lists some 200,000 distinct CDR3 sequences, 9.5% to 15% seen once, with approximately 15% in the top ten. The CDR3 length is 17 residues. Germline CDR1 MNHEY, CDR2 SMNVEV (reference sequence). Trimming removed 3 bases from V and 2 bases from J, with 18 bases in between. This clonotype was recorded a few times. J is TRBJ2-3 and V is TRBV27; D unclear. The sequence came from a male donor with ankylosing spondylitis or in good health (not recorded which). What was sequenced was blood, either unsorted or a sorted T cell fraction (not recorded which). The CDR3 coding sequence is TGTGCCAGCAGTTTGGGTCCGCCCCCGACCTTCACAGATACGCAGTATTTT. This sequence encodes CASSLGPPPTFTDTQYF.